This TCR beta chain was recovered during a study of graft-versus-host responses after intestinal transplantation. Background on the study: Each of the recipients got a multivisceral, liver-intestinal, or isolated intestinal transplant. Whole-study results and caveats: Early post-transplant HvG declines tracked with peak circulating GvH clone levels.

The CDR3 has 14 amino acids. The V and J ends lost 4 bases and 3 bases, in that order; junction bases with no gene match: 4. CDR1 and CDR2 (germline): SGDLS, YYNGEE. Sequencing used immunoSEQ multiplex PCR; TCRdb keeps in-frame clones, though not all of them. The data hold some 6,600 clones, with roughly 33% observed a single time. Post-reaction sorting isolated proliferating CFSE-low CD3+CD4+ and CD3+CD8+ responders. The rearrangement links TRBV9 to TRBJ1-2; TRBD1 matches at 9 bases. The source material was alloreactive CD4+ T cells from a mixed lymphocyte reaction culture, sampled before transplantation. Sample subset: CFSE-low proliferating T cells sorted from roughly six-day pre-transplant mixed lymphocyte reaction (GvH or HvG direction). The sequence was obtained from a human patient who was an organ donor for intestinal transplantation. For the CDR3, the DNA is TGTGCCAGCAGCCCCCGGACAGGGGACTATGGCTACACCTTC. This sequence encodes CASSPRTGDYGYTF.